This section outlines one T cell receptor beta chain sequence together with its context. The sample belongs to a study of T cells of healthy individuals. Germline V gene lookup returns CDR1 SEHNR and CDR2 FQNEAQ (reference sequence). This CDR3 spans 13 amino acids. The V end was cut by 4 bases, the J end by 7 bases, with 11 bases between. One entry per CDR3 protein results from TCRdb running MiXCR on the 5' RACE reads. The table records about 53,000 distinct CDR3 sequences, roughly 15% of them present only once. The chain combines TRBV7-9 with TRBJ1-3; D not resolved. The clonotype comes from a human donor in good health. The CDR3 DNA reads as TGTGCCAGCAGCTCCCCAGGTGTCAACACCATATATTTT. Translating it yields CASSSPGVNTIYF.